The clone carrying this T cell receptor beta chain was seen repeatedly, ten times or more. TCRdb redid the calling of the RACE reads with MiXCR, one entry per CDR3 protein. The table has approximately 110,000 distinct CDR3 sequences, 9.2% seen once; the top ten hold 2.5% to 3.5%. These data come from a study of human T cells and chemical hapten exposure. CDR1 SGHNT and CDR2 YYREEE come from the germline V gene (reference sequence). Between the trimmed V and J ends, which lost 0 bases and 0 bases, there was a span of 8 bases. The CDR3 runs 15 residues. The sample's time point: patch test 2, 6 weeks after DPC sensitization. The sample's treatment: therapeutic diphenylcyclopropenone sensitization with weekly scalp DPC. Blood sampling occurred before each patch-test application.

This TCR derives from a woman between 40 and 50 years old with alopecia areata. Some clones in this sample may be carry-over from other donors' samples. J is TRBJ2-3 and V is TRBV5-4; the D is unclear. This sample comprised whole blood, obtained in connection with sensitization to the hapten diphenylcyclopropenone (DPC). Written as DNA, the CDR3 is TGTGCCAGCAGCTTGGGGTGGGCCAGCACAGATACGCAGTATTTT. Translating it yields CASSLGWASTDTQYF.